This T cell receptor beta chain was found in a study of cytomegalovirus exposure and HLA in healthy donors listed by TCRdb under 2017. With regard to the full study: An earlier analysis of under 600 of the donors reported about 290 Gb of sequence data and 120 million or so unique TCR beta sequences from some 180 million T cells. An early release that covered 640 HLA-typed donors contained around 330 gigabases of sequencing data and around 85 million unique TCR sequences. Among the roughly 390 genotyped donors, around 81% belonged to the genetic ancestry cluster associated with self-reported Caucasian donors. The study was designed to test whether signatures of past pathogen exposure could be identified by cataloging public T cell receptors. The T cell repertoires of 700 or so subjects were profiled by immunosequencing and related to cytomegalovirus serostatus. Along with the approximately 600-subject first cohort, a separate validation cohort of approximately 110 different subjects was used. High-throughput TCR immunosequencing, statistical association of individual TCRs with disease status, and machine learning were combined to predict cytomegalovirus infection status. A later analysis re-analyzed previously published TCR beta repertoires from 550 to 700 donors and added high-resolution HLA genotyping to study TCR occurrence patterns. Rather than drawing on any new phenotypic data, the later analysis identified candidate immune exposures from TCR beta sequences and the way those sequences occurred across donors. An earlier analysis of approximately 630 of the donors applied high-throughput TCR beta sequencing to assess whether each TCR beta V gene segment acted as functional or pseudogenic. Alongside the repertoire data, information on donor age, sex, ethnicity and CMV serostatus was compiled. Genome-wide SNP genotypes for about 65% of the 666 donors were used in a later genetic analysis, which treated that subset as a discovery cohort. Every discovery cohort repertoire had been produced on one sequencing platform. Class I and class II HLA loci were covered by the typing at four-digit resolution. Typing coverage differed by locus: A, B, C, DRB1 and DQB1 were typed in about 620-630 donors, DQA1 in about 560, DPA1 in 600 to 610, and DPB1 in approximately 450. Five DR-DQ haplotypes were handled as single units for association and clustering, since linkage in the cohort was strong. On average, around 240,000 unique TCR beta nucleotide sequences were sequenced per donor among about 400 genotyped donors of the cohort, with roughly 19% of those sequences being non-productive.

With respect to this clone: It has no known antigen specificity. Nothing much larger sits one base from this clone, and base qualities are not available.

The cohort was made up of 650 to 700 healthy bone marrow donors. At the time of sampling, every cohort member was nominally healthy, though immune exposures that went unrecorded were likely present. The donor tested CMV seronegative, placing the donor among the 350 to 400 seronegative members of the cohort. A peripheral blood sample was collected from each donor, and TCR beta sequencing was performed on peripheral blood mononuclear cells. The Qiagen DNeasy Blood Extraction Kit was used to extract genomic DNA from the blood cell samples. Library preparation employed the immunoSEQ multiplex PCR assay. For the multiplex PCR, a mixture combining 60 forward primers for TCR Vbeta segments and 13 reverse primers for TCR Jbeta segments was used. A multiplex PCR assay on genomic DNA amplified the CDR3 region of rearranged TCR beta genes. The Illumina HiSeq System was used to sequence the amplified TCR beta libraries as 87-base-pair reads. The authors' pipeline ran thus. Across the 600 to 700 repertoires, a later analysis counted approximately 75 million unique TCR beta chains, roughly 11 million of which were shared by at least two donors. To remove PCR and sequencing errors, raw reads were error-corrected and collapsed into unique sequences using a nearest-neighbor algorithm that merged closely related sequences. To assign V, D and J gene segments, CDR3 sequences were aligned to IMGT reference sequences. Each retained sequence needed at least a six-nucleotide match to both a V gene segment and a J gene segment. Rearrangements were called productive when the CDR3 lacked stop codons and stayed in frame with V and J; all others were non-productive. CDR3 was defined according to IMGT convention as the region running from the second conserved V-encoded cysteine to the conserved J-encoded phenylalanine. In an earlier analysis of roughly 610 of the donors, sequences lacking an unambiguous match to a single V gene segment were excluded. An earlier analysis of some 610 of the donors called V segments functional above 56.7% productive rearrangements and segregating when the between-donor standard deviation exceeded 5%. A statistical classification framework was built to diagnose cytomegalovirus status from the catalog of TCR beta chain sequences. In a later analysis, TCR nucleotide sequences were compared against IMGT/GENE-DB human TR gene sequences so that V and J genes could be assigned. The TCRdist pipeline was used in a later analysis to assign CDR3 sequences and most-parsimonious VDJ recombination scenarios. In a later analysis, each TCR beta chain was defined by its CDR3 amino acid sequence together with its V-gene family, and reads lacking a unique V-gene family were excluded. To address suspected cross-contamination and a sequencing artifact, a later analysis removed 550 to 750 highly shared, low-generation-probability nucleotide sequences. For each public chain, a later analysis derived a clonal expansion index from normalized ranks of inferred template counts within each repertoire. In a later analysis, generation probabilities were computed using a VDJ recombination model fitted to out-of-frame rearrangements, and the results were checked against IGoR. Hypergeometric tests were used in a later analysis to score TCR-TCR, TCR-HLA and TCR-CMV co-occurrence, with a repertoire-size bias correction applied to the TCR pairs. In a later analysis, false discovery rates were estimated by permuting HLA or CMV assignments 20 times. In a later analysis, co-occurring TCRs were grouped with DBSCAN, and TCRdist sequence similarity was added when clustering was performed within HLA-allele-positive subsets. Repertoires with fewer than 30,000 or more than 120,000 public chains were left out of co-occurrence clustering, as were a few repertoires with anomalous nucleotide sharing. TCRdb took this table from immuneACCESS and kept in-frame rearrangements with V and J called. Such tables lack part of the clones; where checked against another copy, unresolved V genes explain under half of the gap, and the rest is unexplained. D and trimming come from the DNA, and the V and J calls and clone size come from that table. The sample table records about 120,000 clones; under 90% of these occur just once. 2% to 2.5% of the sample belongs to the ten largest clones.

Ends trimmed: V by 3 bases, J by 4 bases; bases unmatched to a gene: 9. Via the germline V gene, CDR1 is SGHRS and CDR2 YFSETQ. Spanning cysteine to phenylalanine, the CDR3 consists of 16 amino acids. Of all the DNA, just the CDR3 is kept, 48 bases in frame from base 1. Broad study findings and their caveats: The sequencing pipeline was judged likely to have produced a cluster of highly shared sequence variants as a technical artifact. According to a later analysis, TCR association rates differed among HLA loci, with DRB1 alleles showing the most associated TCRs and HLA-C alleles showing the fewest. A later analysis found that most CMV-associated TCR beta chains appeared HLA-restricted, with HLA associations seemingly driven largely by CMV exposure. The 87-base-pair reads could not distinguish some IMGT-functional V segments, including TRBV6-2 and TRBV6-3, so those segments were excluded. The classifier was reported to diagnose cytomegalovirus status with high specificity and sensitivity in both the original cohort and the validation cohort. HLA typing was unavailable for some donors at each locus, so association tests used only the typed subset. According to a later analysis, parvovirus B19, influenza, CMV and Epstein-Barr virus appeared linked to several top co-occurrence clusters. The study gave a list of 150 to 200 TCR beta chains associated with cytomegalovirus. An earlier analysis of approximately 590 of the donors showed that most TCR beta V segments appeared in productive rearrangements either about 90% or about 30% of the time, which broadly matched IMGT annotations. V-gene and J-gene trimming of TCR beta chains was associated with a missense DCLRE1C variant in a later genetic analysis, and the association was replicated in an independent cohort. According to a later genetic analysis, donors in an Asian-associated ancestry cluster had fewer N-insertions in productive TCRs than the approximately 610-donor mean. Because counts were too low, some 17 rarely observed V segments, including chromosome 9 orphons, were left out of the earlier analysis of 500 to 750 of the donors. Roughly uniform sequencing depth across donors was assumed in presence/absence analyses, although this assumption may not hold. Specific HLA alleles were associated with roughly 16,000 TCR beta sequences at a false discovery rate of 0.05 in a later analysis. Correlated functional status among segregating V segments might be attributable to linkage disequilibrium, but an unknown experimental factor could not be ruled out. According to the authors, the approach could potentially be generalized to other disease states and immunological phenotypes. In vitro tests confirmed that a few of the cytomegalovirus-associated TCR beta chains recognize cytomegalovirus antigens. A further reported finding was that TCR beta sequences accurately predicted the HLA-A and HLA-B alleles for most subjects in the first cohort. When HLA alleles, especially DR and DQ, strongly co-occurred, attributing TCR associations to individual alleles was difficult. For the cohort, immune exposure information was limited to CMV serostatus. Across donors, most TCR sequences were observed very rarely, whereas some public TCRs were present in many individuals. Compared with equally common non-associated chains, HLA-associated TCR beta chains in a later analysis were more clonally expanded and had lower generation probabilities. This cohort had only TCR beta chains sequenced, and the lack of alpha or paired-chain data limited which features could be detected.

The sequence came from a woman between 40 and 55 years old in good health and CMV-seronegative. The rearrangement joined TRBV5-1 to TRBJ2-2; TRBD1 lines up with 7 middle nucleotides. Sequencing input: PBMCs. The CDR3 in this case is CASSSGQQRFTGELFF. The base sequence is TGCGCCAGCAGCTCGGGACAGCAACGATTCACCGGGGAGCTGTTTTTT.